The clone carrying this TCR beta chain has just a few counts. The data stem from a study of blood T cell repertoires in COVID-19. As for the study in general: Specimens from acute and convalescent COVID-19 originated in the United States, Italy and Spain.

The length of the CDR3 is 14 residues. V was clipped by 5 bases and J by 10 bases; unmatched bases: 11. CDR1 and CDR2 from the germline V gene are MGHDK and SYGVNS. The data were produced by immunoSEQ multiplex PCR, yet TCRdb's version contains in-frame clones alone and is incomplete. The repertoire holds about 180,000 clones, roughly 81% seen once, with roughly 12% in the top ten. V and J are TRBV25-1 and TRBJ1-1, with 9 bases lining up with TRBD1. The sample consisted of peripheral blood. This sequence was found in a woman aged 80 or older with COVID-19, enrolled during active disease. CDR3 nucleotide sequence: TGTGCCAGCAGTAATTCCCTCGGGACAGGGCTAGCTTTCTTT. This gives the protein CASSNSLGTGLAFF.